These T cell receptor beta chains were read from a single sample in a study of T cells in Graves' hyperthyroidism and ophthalmopathy. In TCRdb, the multiplex PCR reads were re-called with MiXCR into one record per CDR3 protein. Among over 450,000 distinct CDR3 sequences listed, roughly 15% were seen once. Source material: blood. These TCRs come from a woman between 18 and 30 years old with Graves' ophthalmopathy. The CDR3 runs from the conserved cysteine through the conserved F or W. A D gene is named only where the DNA matches it firmly. Where a row states a size, it is once, few, many or the class of an expanded clone; other rows omit it.

clone size	V gene	J gene	D gene	CDR3 protein	CDR3 DNA
few	TRBV6-1	TRBJ2-1	TRBD2	CASSYSGEPVYNEQFF	TGTGCCAGCAGTTACAGCGGGGAGCCCGTTTACAATGAGCAGTTCTTC
many	TRBV20-1	TRBJ1-1	.	CSAREPTESTEAFF	TGCAGTGCTAGAGAGCCGACAGAATCCACTGAAGCTTTCTTT
few	TRBV19	TRBJ1-5	.	CASSIMGSSNQPQHF	TGTGCCAGTAGTATTATGGGCAGTAGCAATCAGCCCCAGCATTTT
.	TRBV3-1	TRBJ2-1	TRBD2	CASSIGLAGVGNEQFF	TGTGCCAGCAGCATTGGACTAGCGGGGGTCGGCAATGAGCAGTTCTTC
many	TRBV28	TRBJ1-6	.	CASSLPPYNYGSPLHF	TGTGCCAGCAGTTTACCCCCATACAATTATGGGTCACCCCTCCACTTT
many	TRBV12-3/TRBV12-4	TRBJ1-6	.	CASSLQSSYNSPLHF	TGTGCCAGCAGTTTACAAAGCTCCTATAATTCACCCCTCCACTTT
many	TRBV29-1	TRBJ2-1	TRBD1	CSSRGDRGYNEQFF	TGCAGCTCCAGGGGGGACAGGGGGTACAATGAGCAGTTCTTC
few	TRBV2	TRBJ2-7	TRBD2	CASSASTSGKFYEQYF	TGTGCCAGCAGTGCCTCGACTAGCGGGAAATTCTACGAGCAGTACTTC
.	TRBV28	TRBJ1-2	.	CASRSYDGYTF	TGTGCCAGCAGGAGTTATGATGGCTACACCTTC
many	TRBV28	TRBJ1-5	.	CASSPYGGNQPQHF	TGTGCCAGCAGCCCCTACGGGGGCAATCAGCCCCAGCATTTT
many	TRBV9	TRBJ1-1	TRBD1	CASSPGQGRDTEAFF	TGTGCCAGCAGCCCAGGACAGGGCCGCGACACTGAAGCTTTCTTT
few	TRBV6-1	TRBJ1-1	.	CASSESKGYSEAFF	TGTGCCAGCAGTGAATCAAAAGGGTATTCTGAAGCTTTCTTT
.	TRBV20-1	TRBJ2-2	TRBD1	CSARDIRRQGVTGELFF	TGCAGTGCTAGAGATATTAGACGGCAGGGGGTCACCGGGGAGCTGTTTTTT
.	TRBV20-1	TRBJ2-7	.	CSARPPAIRPPYSGSYEQYF	TGCAGTGCTAGGCCCCCGGCCATCCGGCCGCCCTACAGCGGCTCCTACGAGCAGTACTTC
many	TRBV25-1	TRBJ2-1	.	CASSGNNEQFF	TGTGCCAGCAGTGGTAACAATGAGCAGTTCTTC
many	TRBV20-1	TRBJ2-1	.	CSALLGSYNEQFF	TGCAGTGCTCTCCTCGGTTCCTACAATGAGCAGTTCTTC
few	TRBV11-2	TRBJ2-1	TRBD2	CASSYPLADNYNEQFF	TGTGCCAGCAGCTATCCCCTAGCGGATAACTACAATGAGCAGTTCTTC
few	TRBV11-1	TRBJ2-2	.	CASSLAGASAGELFF	TGTGCCAGCAGCTTAGCGGGAGCCTCCGCCGGGGAGCTGTTTTTT
.	TRBV28	TRBJ2-7	.	CASSMSYEQYF	TGTGCCAGCAGTATGTCCTACGAGCAGTACTTC
many	TRBV27	TRBJ1-5	.	CASGQASMGNQPQHF	TGTGCCAGCGGGCAGGCAAGTATGGGCAATCAGCCCCAGCATTTT
many	TRBV5-6	TRBJ2-7	.	CASSIGSLESYEQYF	TGTGCCAGCAGCATCGGTTCGCTAGAGTCCTACGAGCAGTACTTC
many	TRBV2	TRBJ1-1	.	CASNSHLNTEAFF	TGTGCCAGCAATTCACACCTAAACACTGAAGCTTTCTTT
many	TRBV5-5	TRBJ1-1	.	CASGSPNTEAFF	TGTGCCAGCGGATCCCCGAACACTGAAGCTTTCTTT
many	TRBV20-1	TRBJ2-7	TRBD2	CSARRTSGTYEQYF	TGCAGTGCTAGAAGGACTAGCGGGACCTACGAGCAGTACTTC
few	TRBV29-1	TRBJ1-2	.	CSGAGGKGYTF	TGCAGCGGCGCGGGGGGCAAAGGCTACACCTTC
.	TRBV19	TRBJ1-5	TRBD1	CASTPGTGFSNQPQHF	TGTGCCAGTACTCCCGGGACAGGGTTCAGCAATCAGCCCCAGCATTTT
many	TRBV12-3/TRBV12-4	TRBJ1-1	TRBD1	CASSLTRRTGVWAEAFF	TGTGCCAGCAGTCTCACAAGGAGGACAGGGGTTTGGGCTGAAGCTTTCTTT
many	TRBV3-1	TRBJ1-1	.	CASSQNRDNTEAFF	TGTGCCAGCAGCCAGAACAGGGACAACACTGAAGCTTTCTTT
many	TRBV7-3	TRBJ1-5	.	CASSAQRESDSNQPQHF	TGTGCCAGCAGCGCCCAGCGGGAATCCGATAGCAATCAGCCCCAGCATTTT
few	TRBV12-3/TRBV12-4	TRBJ2-3	.	CASSLMEGLPSDTQYF	TGTGCCAGCAGTTTGATGGAAGGTCTCCCGAGTGATACGCAGTATTTT
many	TRBV27	TRBJ1-1	TRBD1	CASSPSRGGDRGETEAFF	TGTGCCAGCAGTCCGTCGAGAGGGGGCGATCGAGGAGAAACTGAAGCTTTCTTT
many	TRBV6-5	TRBJ2-7	.	CASSYRGRTYEQYF	TGTGCCAGCAGTTACAGGGGAAGAACCTACGAGCAGTACTTC
few	TRBV29-1	TRBJ1-2	.	CSVEPQNYGYTF	TGCAGCGTTGAACCCCAGAACTATGGCTACACCTTC
.	TRBV10-2	TRBJ1-1	TRBD1	CASRSRDSPNTEAFF	TGCGCCAGCAGGTCCCGGGACAGCCCGAACACTGAAGCTTTCTTT
.	TRBV4-3	TRBJ1-1	.	CASSQVILNTEAFF	TGCGCCAGCAGCCAAGTTATCCTGAACACTGAAGCTTTCTTT
many	TRBV10-3	TRBJ2-7	.	CAISWPGFNEQYF	TGTGCCATCAGTTGGCCAGGGTTCAACGAGCAGTACTTC
few	TRBV19	TRBJ2-7	.	CATSSDEAGRYEQYF	TGTGCCACTTCTAGCGACGAGGCAGGACGTTACGAGCAGTACTTC
.	TRBV28	TRBJ2-7	.	CATGPGAAEQYF	TGTGCCACCGGGCCCGGCGCGGCTGAGCAGTACTTC
many	TRBV5-1	TRBJ2-5	TRBD2	CASSTEGLDQETQYF	TGCGCCAGCAGCACCGAGGGACTAGACCAAGAGACCCAGTACTTC
many	TRBV12-3/TRBV12-4	TRBJ1-2	.	CASSQGAGTVYGYTF	TGTGCCAGCAGTCAAGGTGCCGGGACCGTCTATGGCTACACCTTC
.	TRBV19	TRBJ1-6	.	CASSIGLGESPLHF	TGTGCCAGTAGTATCGGCCTTGGGGAGTCACCCCTCCACTTT
many	TRBV6-6	TRBJ1-4	.	CASSYGPGNEKLFF	TGTGCCAGCAGTTACGGACCCGGGAATGAAAAACTGTTTTTT
many	TRBV18	TRBJ2-7	TRBD1	CASRDSHSYEQYF	TGTGCCAGCCGGGACAGCCACTCCTACGAGCAGTACTTC
.	TRBV18	TRBJ2-2	.	CASSPGHQNTGELFF	TGTGCCAGCTCACCGGGACACCAAAACACCGGGGAGCTGTTTTTT
many	TRBV28	TRBJ2-2	.	CASIAGNTGELFF	TGTGCCAGCATTGCCGGGAACACCGGGGAGCTGTTTTTT
.	TRBV6-1	TRBJ2-1	TRBD1	CASSEWGQAVNEQFF	TGTGCCAGCAGTGAATGGGGACAGGCGGTGAATGAGCAGTTCTTC
many	TRBV6-2/TRBV6-3	TRBJ2-7	.	CASTRGLANYEQYF	TGTGCCAGCACGCGGGGGCTAGCCAACTACGAGCAGTACTTC
few	TRBV5-4	TRBJ1-4	.	CASSLKGAGEKLFF	TGTGCCAGCAGCTTGAAAGGGGCCGGAGAAAAACTGTTTTTT
.	TRBV2	TRBJ2-2	.	CASSASAANTGELFF	TGTGCCAGCAGTGCTTCGGCAGCAAACACCGGGGAGCTGTTTTTT
.	TRBV2	TRBJ2-5	.	CASSEVAVAEAQETQYF	TGTGCCAGCAGTGAAGTGGCGGTAGCGGAAGCTCAAGAGACCCAGTACTTC
many	TRBV7-3	TRBJ2-1	TRBD2	CASSLTSDNEQFF	TGTGCCAGCAGCCTCACTAGCGACAATGAGCAGTTCTTC